These 7 T cell receptor beta chains originate from one sample sequenced in a study of blood T cell repertoires in COVID-19. Method: immunoSEQ multiplex PCR; TCRdb's copy keeps in-frame clones and lacks some. The sample records 90,000 to 110,000 clones, 75% to 85% being singletons. The sequencing input was peripheral blood. The receptors stem from an elderly woman with active or convalescent COVID-19.

V gene TRBV10-3 combines with J gene TRBJ2-7; no clear D gene. This CDR3 comprises 13 residues. Trimming shortened V by 10 bases and J by 3 bases, and 16 bases separated the two germline ends. Germline loops: CDR1 ENHRY, CDR2 SYGVKD. This chain's CDR3 is CATRGPEIYEQYF. CDR3 in DNA: TGTGCCACCCGAGGCCCAGAGATCTACGAGCAGTACTTC.

The chain has TRBV9 and TRBJ1-1, with D possibly matching TRBD1 (5 bases). Germline CDR1 SGDLS, CDR2 YYNGEE. V was pared by 4 bases and J by 3 bases, with 10 bases between. The CDR3 spans 13 residues. For the CDR3, the DNA is TGTGCCAGCAGCCTCTCGACAGACACTGAAGCTTTCTTT. As protein: CASSLSTDTEAFF.

This chain joins TRBV10-3 and TRBJ2-3; D call uncertain. The CDR3 runs to 14 residues. The ends were cut back, 0 bases at V and 1 base at J, with 5 bases in the middle. The V gene's germline CDR1 is ENHRY and CDR2 SYGVKD. As DNA, the CDR3 is TGTGCCATCAGTGAGTCGTCTGGCACAGATACGCAGTATTTT. Translated, it gives CAISESSGTDTQYF.

The chain is built from TRBV27 and TRBJ2-1; TRBD1 aligns across 9 bases. The CDR3 has 17 amino acids. Germline CDR1 and CDR2: MNHEY and SMNVEV (reference sequence). The trim removed 5 bases at V and 2 bases at J, leaving 10 bases unmatched. The CDR3: CASSQLDRGPPYNEQFF. Written as DNA, the CDR3 is TGTGCCAGCAGTCAGCTGGACAGGGGCCCTCCCTACAATGAGCAGTTCTTC.

The chain combines TRBV24-1 with TRBJ1-5; no clear D gene. Germline CDR1 and CDR2: KGHDR and SFDVKD. This CDR3 comprises 15 residues. V was pared by 4 bases and J by 5 bases, with 14 bases between. As DNA, the CDR3 is TGTGCCACCAGTGACTCGGGAAGGTTGGATCAGCCCCAGCATTTT. This translates into CATSDSGRLDQPQHF.

This clone has only one observation. The chain couples TRBV5-8 to TRBJ2-1; D ambiguous. CDR3 length: 15 amino acids. Trimming pared 4 bases from V and 1 base from J, leaving 12 bases between. Germline V lookup: CDR1 SGHTS, CDR2 YDEGEE. CDR3 nucleotide sequence: TGTGCCAGCAGCCAGTCTGGTGCTTCCTACAATGAGCAGTTCTTC. This translates into CASSQSGASYNEQFF. The variable domain in full, with the rest retrieved from reference TRBV5-8 and TRBJ2-1, is EAGVTQSPTHLIKTRGQQATLRCSPISGHTSVYWYQQALGLGLQFLLWYDEGEERNRGNFPPRFSGRQFPNYSSELNVNALELEDSALYLCASSQSGASYNEQFFGPGTRLTVL.

The rearrangement uses TRBV19 and TRBJ2-7; TRBD2 matches 8 bases. Germline V gene data show CDR1 as LNHDA and CDR2 as SQIVND (reference sequence). The CDR3 spans 13 residues. V was clipped by 7 bases and J by 3 bases; unmatched bases: 5. CDR3: CASKRGSDYEQYF. CDR3 DNA: TGTGCCAGTAAGCGGGGGTCGGACTACGAGCAGTACTTC.